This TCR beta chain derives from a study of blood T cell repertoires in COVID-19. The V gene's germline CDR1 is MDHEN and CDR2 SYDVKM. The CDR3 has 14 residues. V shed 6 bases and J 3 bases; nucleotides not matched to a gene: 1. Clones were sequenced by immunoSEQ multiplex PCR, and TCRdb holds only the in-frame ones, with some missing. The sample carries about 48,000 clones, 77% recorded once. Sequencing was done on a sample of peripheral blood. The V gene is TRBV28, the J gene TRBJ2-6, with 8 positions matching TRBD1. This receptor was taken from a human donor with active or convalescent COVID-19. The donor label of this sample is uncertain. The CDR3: CASRGQGGANVLTF. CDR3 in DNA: TGTGCCAGCAGAGGACAGGGTGGGGCCAACGTCCTGACTTTC.